This TCR beta chain appears in the sequencing data of a study of monozygotic twins with cystic fibrosis. Trimming cost V 3 bases and J 0 bases; bases outside gene matches: 15. Germline loops: CDR1 GTSNPN, CDR2 SVGIG (reference sequence). The CDR3 is made up of 19 amino acids. The assay was immunoSEQ multiplex PCR, and TCRdb's table has in-frame clones only and misses some. This table holds around 25,000 clones, under 95% found once. This chain joins TRBV30 and TRBJ1-5, with TRBD1 matching over 9 bases. The receptor was derived from a girl between 2 and 10 years old with cystic fibrosis. Sequencing was done on a sample of blood. In DNA form, the CDR3 reads TGTGCCTGGAGGCGCTCTGGGGACAGGGTCACTGGTAGCAATCAGCCCCAGCATTTT. It codes for CAWRRSGDRVTGSNQPQHF. The full variable domain, completed using reference TRBV30 and TRBJ1-5, is SQTIHQWPATLVQPVGSPLSLECTVEGTSNPNLYWYRQAAGRGLQLLFYSVGIGQISSEVPQNLSASRPQDRQFILSSKKLLLSDSGFYLCAWRRSGDRVTGSNQPQHFGDGTRLSIL.